This TCR beta chain was sequenced for a study of radiotherapy plus CTLA-4 blockade in lung cancer. Looking at the study overall: Patients showed objective responses in roughly 19% of cases and disease control in around 30%. Points from the study as a whole: Reports state that early shifts in blood T cell clones, with interferon-beta, best predicted response. Expansion of tumor-derived TCR clones was observed in blood after radiotherapy plus ipilimumab.

Sequenced by immunoSEQ multiplex PCR; TCRdb stores in-frame clones only, minus some. The sample gives tens of thousands of clones, about 74% of which show up once; 9.8% is in the top ten. About this clone itself: Its specificity is not known. One junction end disagrees with the germline gene, perhaps due to a read error.

The CDR3 is 13 residues long. Germline lookup yields CDR1 MNHNS and CDR2 SASEGT. With ipilimumab providing CTLA-4 blockade, focal radiation was administered to patients who had chemo-refractory metastatic non-small-cell lung cancer. The J gene is TRBJ2-1, the V gene TRBV6-1, with TRBD2 as a possible D gene (6 bases). The source is a human donor with non-small cell lung cancer who had stable disease on radiotherapy plus ipilimumab. The material was peripheral blood, obtained from a patient treated with radiotherapy plus ipilimumab. CDR3 residues: CASSEARAGGRVF. The CDR3 bases are TGTGCCAGCAGTGAAGCGCGAGCGGGTGGGCGGGTCTTC.